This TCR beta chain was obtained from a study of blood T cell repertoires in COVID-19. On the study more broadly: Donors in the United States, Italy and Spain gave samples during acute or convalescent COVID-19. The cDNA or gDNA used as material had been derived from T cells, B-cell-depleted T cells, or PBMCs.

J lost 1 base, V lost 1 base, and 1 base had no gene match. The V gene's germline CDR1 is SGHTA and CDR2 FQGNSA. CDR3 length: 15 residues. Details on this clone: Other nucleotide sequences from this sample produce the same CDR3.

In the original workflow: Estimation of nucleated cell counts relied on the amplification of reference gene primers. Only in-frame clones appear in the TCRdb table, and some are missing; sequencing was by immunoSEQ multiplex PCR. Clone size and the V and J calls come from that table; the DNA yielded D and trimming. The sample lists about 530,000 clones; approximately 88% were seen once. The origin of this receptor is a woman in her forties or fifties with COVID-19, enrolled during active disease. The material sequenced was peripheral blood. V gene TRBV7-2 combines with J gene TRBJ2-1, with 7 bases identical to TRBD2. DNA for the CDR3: TGTGCCAGCAGCTTAGGCGGGGGTTCCTACAATGAGCAGTTCTTC. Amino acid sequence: CASSLGGGSYNEQFF.